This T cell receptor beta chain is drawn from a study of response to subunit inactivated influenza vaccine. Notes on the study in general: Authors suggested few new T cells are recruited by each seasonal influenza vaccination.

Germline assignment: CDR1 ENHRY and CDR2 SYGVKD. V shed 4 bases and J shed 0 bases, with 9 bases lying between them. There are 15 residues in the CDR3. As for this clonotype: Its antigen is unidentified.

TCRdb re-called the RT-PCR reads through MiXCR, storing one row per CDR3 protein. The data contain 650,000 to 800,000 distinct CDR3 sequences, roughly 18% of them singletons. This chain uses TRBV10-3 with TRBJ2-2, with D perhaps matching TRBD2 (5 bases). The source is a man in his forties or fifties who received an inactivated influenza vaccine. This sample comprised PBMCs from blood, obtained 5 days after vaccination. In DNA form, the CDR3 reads TGTGCCATCAGTGTTAGCGAAGCGAACACCGGGGAGCTGTTTTTT. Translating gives CAISVSEANTGELFF.